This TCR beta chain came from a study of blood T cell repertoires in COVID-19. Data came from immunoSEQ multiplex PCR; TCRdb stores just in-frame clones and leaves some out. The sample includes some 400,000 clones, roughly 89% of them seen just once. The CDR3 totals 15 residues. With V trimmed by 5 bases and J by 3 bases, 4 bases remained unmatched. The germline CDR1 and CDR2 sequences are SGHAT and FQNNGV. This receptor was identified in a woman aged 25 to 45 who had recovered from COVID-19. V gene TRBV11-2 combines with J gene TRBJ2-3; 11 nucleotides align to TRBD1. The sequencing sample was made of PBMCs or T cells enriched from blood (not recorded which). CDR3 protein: CASSQDRGRTDTQYF. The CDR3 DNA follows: TGTGCCAGCAGCCAGGACAGGGGGCGAACAGATACGCAGTATTTT.